This T cell receptor beta chain is from a study of T cells in Graves' hyperthyroidism and ophthalmopathy. It was uncontrolled infection, other autoimmune disease, pregnancy or lactation that excluded patients. Germline loops: CDR1 SGHAT, CDR2 FQNNGV. The CDR3 is made up of 13 amino acids. V lost 5 bases and J 8 bases, leaving 13 bases between the germline ends. This clonotype was counted ten times or more. The CDR3 regions of TCR beta were amplified from RNA transcripts. Researchers ran a first-round RT-PCR on the TCR CDR3 using the HTBI primer set. TCRdb redid the calling of the multiplex PCR reads with MiXCR, one entry per CDR3 protein. This table has hundreds of thousands of distinct CDR3 sequences, 14% appearing once.

This receptor was taken from a young woman with Graves' hyperthyroidism. The material sequenced was blood. This sequence joins TRBV11-2 and TRBJ2-1, with D perhaps TRBD1 or TRBD2 (5 bases each). DNA of the CDR3: TGTGCCAGCAGCGGGGACCCTGGATATGAGCAGTTCTTC. This translates into CASSGDPGYEQFF.